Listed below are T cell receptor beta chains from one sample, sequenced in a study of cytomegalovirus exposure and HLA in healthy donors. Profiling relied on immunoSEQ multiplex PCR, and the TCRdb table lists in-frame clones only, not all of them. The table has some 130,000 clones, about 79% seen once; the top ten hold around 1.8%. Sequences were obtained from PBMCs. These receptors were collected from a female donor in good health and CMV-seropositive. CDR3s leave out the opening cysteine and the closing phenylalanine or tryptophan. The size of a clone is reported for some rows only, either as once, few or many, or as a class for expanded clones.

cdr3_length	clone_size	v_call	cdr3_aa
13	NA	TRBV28	ASRGAGANTYEQY
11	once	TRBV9	ASSVEVGTEAF
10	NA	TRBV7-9	ASSLVAGVPY
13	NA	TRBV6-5	ASRTAGTGNSPLH
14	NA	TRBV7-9	SSSSTGQGYNQPQH
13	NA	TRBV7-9	ASSLGSGSTGELF
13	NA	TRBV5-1	ASSPPSGNQETQY
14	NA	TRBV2	ASSSRELGSGNTIY
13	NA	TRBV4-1	ASSRTGSMNTEAF
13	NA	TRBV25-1	ASSALDRYQETQY
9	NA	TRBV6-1	ASRQDFEAF
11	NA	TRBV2	ASSADRSYEQY